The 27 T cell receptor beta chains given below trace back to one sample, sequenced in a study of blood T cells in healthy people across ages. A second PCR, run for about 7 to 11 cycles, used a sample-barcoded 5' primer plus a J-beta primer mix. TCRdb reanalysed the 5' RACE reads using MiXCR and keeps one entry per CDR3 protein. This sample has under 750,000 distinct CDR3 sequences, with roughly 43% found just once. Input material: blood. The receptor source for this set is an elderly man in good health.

Written as DNA, the CDR3 is TGTGCCAGCAGTTTCAAGGGCTCTGGGGCCAACGTCCTGACTTTC. As protein: CASSFKGSGANVLTF. This chain uses TRBV27 with TRBJ2-6, with unresolved D. The germline V gene has CDR1 MNHEY and CDR2 SMNVEV (reference sequence). This CDR3 spans 15 amino acids. Trimming took 3 bases from V and 0 from J, leaving 6 bases between them.

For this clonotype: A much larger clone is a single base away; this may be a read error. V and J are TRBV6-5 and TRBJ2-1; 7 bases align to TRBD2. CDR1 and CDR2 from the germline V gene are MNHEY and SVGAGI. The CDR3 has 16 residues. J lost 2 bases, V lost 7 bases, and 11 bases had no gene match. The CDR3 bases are TGTGCCAGCACCATTAGCGGGCTCAGCCCCTACAATGAGCAGTTCTTC. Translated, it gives CASTISGLSPYNEQFF.

In nucleotides, the CDR3 is TGCGCCAGCAGCCCCTCCCGGGGACAGCCTTCGTTCGGCTACACCTTC. Translating it yields CASSPSRGQPSFGYTF. The J gene is TRBJ1-2, the V gene TRBV4-1; 7 bases are a match to TRBD1. The V segment lost 4 bases and the J segment 8 bases; nucleotides outside the gene matches: 16. Looked up from germline, CDR1 is MGHRA and CDR2 is YSYEKL. The CDR3 has 16 residues.

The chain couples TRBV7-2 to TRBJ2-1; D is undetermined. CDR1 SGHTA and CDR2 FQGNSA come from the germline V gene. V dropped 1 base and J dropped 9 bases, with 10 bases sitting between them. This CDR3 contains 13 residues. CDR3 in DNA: TGTGCCAGCAGCTTAGGCCGTGGCCGTGAGCAGTTCTTC. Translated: CASSLGRGREQFF.

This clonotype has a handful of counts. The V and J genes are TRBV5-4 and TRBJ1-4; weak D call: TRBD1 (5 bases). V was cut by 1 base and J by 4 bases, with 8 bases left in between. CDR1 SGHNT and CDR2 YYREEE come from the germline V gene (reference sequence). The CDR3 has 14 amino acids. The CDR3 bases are TGTGCCAGCAGCTTGACAGGCGTTAATGAAAAACTGTTTTTT. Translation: CASSLTGVNEKLFF.

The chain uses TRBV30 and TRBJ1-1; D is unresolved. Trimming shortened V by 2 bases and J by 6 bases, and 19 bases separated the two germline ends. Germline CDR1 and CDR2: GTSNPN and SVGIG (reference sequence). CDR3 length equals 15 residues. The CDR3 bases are TGTGCCTGGAGTCCCCCTTGGAGTACCGGACCTGAAGCTTTCTTT. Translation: CAWSPPWSTGPEAFF.

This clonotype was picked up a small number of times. The CDR3 reads CSAHLLSRGDQETQYF. CDR3 nucleotides: TGCAGTGCCCACCTTTTGTCGCGGGGGGACCAAGAGACCCAGTACTTC. The chain combines TRBV20-1 with TRBJ2-5; 8 bases align to TRBD2. The ends lost 6 bases at V and 0 bases at J; junction bases unmatched: 12. The CDR3 runs 16 residues. Germline V gives CDR1 DFQATT, CDR2 SNEGSKA (reference sequence).

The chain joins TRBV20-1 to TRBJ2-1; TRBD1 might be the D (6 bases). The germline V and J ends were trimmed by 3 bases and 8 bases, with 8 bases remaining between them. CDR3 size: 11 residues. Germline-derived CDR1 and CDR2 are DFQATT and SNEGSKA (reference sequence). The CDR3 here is CSARSGDEQFF. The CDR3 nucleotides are TGCAGTGCTAGGTCAGGGGATGAGCAGTTCTTC.

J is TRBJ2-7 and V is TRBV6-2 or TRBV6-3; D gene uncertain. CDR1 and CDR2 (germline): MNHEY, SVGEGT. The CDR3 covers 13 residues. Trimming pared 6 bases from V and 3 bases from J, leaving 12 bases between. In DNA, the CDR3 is TGTGCCAGCAGGGGATCAAACATCTACGAGCAGTACTTC. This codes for CASRGSNIYEQYF.

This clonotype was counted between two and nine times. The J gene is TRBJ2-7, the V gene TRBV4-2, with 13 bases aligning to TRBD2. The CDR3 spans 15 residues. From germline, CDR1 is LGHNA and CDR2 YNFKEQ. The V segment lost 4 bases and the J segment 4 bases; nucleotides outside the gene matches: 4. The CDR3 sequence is CASSLGTSGNYEQYF. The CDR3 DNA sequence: TGTGCCAGCAGCCTCGGGACTAGCGGGAATTACGAGCAGTACTTC.

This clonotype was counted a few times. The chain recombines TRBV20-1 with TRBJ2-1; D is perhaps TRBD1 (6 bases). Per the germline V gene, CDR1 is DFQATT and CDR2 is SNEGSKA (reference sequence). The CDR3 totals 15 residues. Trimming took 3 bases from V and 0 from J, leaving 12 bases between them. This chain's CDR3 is CSARTDRFSYNEQFF. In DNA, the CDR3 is TGCAGTGCTAGGACAGACAGGTTCTCCTACAATGAGCAGTTCTTC.

In DNA form, the CDR3 reads TGCAGTGCGCTCGGGACTAGCGAAGATACGCAGTATTTT. Encoded protein: CSALGTSEDTQYF. The chain has TRBV20-1 and TRBJ2-3; 10 bases agree with TRBD2. Germline CDR1 and CDR2: DFQATT and SNEGSKA (reference sequence). This CDR3 region has 13 residues. The trim removed 6 bases at V and 5 bases at J, leaving 5 bases unmatched.

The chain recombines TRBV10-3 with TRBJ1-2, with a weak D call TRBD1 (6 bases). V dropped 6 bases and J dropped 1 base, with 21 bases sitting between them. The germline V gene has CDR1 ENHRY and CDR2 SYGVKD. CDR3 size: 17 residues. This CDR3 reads CAISFTTGTDDNYGYTF. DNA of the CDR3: TGTGCCATCAGCTTTACAACAGGGACGGACGATAACTATGGCTACACCTTC.

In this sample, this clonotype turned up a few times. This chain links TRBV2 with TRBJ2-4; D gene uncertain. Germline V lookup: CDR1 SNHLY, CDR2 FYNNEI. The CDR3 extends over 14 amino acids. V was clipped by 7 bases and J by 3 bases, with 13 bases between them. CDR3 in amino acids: CASKSEKNKNIQYF. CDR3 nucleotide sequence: TGTGCCAGCAAGAGCGAGAAGAACAAAAACATTCAGTACTTC.

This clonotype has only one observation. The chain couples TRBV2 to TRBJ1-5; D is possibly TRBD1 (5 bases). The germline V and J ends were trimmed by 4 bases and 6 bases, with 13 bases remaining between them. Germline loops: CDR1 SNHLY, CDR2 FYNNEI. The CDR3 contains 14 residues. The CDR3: CASSAEGRPQPQHF. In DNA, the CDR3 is TGTGCCAGCAGTGCCGAGGGGAGGCCTCAGCCCCAGCATTTT. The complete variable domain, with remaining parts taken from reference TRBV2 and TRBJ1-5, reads EPEVTQTPSHQVTQMGQEVILRCVPISNHLYFYWYRQILGQKVEFLVSFYNNEISEKSEIFDDQFSVERPDGSNFTLKIRSTKLEDSAMYFCASSAEGRPQPQHFGDGTRLSIL.

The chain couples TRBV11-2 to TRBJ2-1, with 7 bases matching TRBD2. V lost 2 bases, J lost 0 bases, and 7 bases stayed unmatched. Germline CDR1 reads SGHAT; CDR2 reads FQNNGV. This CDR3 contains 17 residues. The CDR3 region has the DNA TGTGCCAGCAGCTTATTTGGGGGGGAGAACTCCTACAATGAGCAGTTCTTC. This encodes CASSLFGGENSYNEQFF.

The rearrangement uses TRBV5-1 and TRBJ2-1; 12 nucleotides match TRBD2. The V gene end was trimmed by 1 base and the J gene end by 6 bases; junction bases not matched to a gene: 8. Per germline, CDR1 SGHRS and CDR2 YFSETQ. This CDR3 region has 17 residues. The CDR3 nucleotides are TGCGCCAGCAGCTTGAGGTCGTCACTAGCGGGGGGCAATGAGCAGTTCTTC. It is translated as CASSLRSSLAGGNEQFF.

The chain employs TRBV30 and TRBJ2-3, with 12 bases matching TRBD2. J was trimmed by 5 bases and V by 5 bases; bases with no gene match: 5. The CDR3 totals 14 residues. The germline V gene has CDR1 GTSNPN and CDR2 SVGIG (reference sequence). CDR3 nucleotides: TGTGCCTGGCGGACTAGCGGGATGGTAGATACGCAGTATTTT. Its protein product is CAWRTSGMVDTQYF.

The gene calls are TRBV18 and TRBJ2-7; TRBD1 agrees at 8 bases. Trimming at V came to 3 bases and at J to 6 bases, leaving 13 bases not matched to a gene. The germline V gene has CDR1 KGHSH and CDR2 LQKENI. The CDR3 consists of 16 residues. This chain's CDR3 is CASSPRQGAAMGEQYF. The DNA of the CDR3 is TGTGCCAGCTCACCGCGTCAGGGGGCGGCCATGGGCGAGCAGTACTTC. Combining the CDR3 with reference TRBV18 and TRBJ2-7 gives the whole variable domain NAGVMQNPRHLVRRRGQEARLRCSPMKGHSHVYWYRQLPEEGLKFMVYLQKENIIDESGMPKERFSAEFPKEGPSILRIQQVVRGDSAAYFCASSPRQGAAMGEQYFGPGTRLTVT.

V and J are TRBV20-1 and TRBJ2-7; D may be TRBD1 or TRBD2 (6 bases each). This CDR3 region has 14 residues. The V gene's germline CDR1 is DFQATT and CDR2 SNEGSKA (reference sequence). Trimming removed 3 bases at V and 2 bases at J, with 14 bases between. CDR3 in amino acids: CSASGGVKPYEQYF. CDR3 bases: TGCAGTGCTAGCGGGGGCGTCAAACCCTACGAGCAGTACTTC.

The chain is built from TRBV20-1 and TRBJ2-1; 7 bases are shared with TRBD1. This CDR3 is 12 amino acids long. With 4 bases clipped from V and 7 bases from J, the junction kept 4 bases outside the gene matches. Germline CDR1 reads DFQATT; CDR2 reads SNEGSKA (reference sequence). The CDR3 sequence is CSAIAGGNEQFF. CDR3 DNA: TGCAGTGCTATCGCAGGGGGTAATGAGCAGTTCTTC.

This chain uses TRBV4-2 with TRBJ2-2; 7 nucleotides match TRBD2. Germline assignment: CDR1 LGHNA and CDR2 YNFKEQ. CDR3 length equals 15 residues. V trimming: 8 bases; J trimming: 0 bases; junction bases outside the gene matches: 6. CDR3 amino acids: CASRPTSANTGELFF. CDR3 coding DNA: TGTGCCAGCCGCCCAACTAGCGCGAACACCGGGGAGCTGTTTTTT.

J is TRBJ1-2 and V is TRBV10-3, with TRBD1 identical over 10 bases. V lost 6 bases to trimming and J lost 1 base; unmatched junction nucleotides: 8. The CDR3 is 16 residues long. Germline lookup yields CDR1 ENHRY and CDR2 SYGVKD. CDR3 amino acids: CAISAWDRGLNYGYTF. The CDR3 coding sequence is TGTGCCATCAGCGCCTGGGACAGGGGCCTTAACTATGGCTACACCTTC.

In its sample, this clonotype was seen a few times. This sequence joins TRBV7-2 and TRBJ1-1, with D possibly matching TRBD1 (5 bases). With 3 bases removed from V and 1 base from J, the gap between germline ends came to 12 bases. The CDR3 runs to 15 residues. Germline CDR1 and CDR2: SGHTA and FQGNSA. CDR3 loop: CASSLGGTANTEAFF. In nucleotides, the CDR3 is TGTGCCAGCAGCTTGGGGGGGACGGCGAACACTGAAGCTTTCTTT.

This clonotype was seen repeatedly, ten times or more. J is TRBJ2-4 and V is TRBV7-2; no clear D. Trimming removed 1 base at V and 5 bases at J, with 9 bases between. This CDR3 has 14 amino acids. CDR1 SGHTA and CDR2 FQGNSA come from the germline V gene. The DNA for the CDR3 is TGTGCCAGCAGCTTAGGGGGATATGAAAACATTCAGTACTTC. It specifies CASSLGGYENIQYF.

The CDR3 loop is CASSFEMGHPRYEQYF. CDR3 coding DNA: TGTGCCAGCAGTTTTGAGATGGGACACCCTCGCTACGAGCAGTACTTC. V gene TRBV27 combines with J gene TRBJ2-7, with TRBD1 as a possible D gene (6 bases). This CDR3 has 16 amino acids. The germline V gene encodes CDR1 MNHEY and CDR2 SMNVEV (reference sequence). Between the trimmed V and J ends, which lost 3 bases and 3 bases, there was a span of 18 bases.

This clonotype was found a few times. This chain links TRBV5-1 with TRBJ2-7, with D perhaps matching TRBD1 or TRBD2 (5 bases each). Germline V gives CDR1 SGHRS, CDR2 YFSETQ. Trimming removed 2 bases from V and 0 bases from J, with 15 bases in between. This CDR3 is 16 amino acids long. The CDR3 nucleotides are TGCGCCAGCAGCTTATACGGTGGGGGAACCTCCTACGAGCAGTACTTC. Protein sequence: CASSLYGGGTSYEQYF.